Below, 22 T cell receptor beta chains from the same sample are listed, as sequenced in a study of cytomegalovirus exposure and HLA in healthy donors. Amplification used 60 Vbeta primers and 13 Jbeta primers. The protocol was immunoSEQ multiplex PCR, while the TCRdb copy is restricted to in-frame clones and leaves out a portion. The sample records roughly 100,000 clones, more than 70% being singletons. The material sequenced was PBMCs. The receptors here all came from a woman aged 55-69 years in good health and CMV-seropositive.

The V call is TRBV27, the J call TRBJ2-1; 8 bases map to TRBD1. This CDR3 comprises 16 residues. CDR1 is MNHEY, CDR2 SMNVEV, per germline (reference sequence). V gave up 2 bases and J gave up 9 bases; unmatched junction bases: 12. The CDR3 is CASSLRVDRDRGEQFF. In DNA, the CDR3 is TGTGCCAGCAGTTTAAGGGTGGACAGGGATCGCGGTGAGCAGTTCTTC.

This clone was observed a few times. The chain uses TRBV11-2 and TRBJ1-2; weak D call: TRBD1 (6 bases). There are 14 residues in the CDR3. Per the germline V gene, CDR1 is SGHAT and CDR2 is FQNNGV. V was pared by 4 bases and J by 1 base, with 10 bases between. CDR3 DNA: TGTGCCAGCAGCTCAGGGGTGCTTAACTATGGCTACACCTTC. It translates to CASSSGVLNYGYTF.

CDR3 DNA sequence: TGTGCCAGCAGCCGACAGGACAATGAGCAGTTCTTC. As protein: CASSRQDNEQFF. V usage is TRBV5-4 and J usage is TRBJ2-1, with a tentative D call TRBD1 (6 bases). Germline CDR1 and CDR2: SGHNT and YYREEE (reference sequence). Trimming removed 4 bases at V and 5 bases at J, with 7 bases between. The CDR3 has 12 amino acids. The full variable domain, rest sourced from reference TRBV5-4 and TRBJ2-1, is ETGVTQSPTHLIKTRGQQVTLRCSSQSGHNTVSWYQQALGQGPQFIFQYYREEENGRGNFPPRFSGLQFPNYSSELNVNALELDDSALYLCASSRQDNEQFFGPGTRLTVL.

The chain joins TRBV1 to TRBJ2-7; TRBD1, the table's D call, was not compared with the DNA. TRBV1 is designated a pseudogene. CDR3 length: 14 residues. The CDR3 is CTSSLYGQGYEQYF. The CDR3 coding sequence is TGCACCAGCAGCCTGTACGGACAGGGGTACGAGCAGTACTTC.

The genes are TRBV28 and TRBJ1-1, with D possibly being TRBD1 (5 bases). V dropped 8 bases and J dropped 4 bases, with 23 bases sitting between them. CDR1 MDHEN and CDR2 SYDVKM come from the germline V gene. CDR3 length: 16 amino acids. In DNA form, the CDR3 reads TGTGCCAGCCCCGCCTCGGGCTCGGGTAGGGGCACTGAAGCTTTCTTT. Its translation: CASPASGSGRGTEAFF.

The V gene is TRBV9, the J gene TRBJ2-7; D is uncertain. The CDR3 loop spans 14 amino acids. V dropped 0 bases and J dropped 4 bases, with 11 bases sitting between them. From germline, CDR1 is SGDLS and CDR2 YYNGEE. The CDR3, as DNA: TGTGCCAGCAGCGTAGAGGCTAGGAATTACGAGCAGTACTTC. Protein product: CASSVEARNYEQYF. The full variable domain, its missing parts supplied by reference TRBV9 and TRBJ2-7, is DSGVTQTPKHLITATGQRVTLRCSPRSGDLSVYWYQQSLDQGLQFLIQYYNGEERAKGNILERFSAQQFPDLHSELNLSSLELGDSALYFCASSVEARNYEQYFGPGTRLTVT.

This clone was seen once. The chain uses TRBV5-4 and TRBJ2-3; tentative D call: TRBD2 (6 bases). The V gene's germline CDR1 is SGHNT and CDR2 YYREEE (reference sequence). The CDR3 sequence is 15 residues long. The V end was cut by 0 bases, the J end by 1 base, with 9 bases between. The CDR3 nucleotides read TGTGCCAGCAGCTTGGGGGGGGTGGGCACAGATACGCAGTATTTT. Its translation is CASSLGGVGTDTQYF.

This clone was recorded a few times. The V and J genes are TRBV19 and TRBJ1-1; no definite D call. Trimming removed 6 bases at V and 4 bases at J, with 18 bases between. The CDR3 covers 15 residues. In germline, CDR1 is LNHDA, CDR2 SQIVND (reference sequence). The CDR3 sequence: CASSPRGYVFTEAFF. CDR3 nucleotide sequence: TGTGCCAGTAGCCCAAGAGGGTATGTTTTCACTGAAGCTTTCTTT.

The V call is TRBV7-3, the J call TRBJ1-2; no clear D gene. Trimming took off 0 bases at V and 6 bases at J, with 11 bases between the two ends. CDR1 SGHTA and CDR2 FQGTGA come from the germline V gene. The CDR3 is made up of 14 amino acids. This CDR3 reads CASSLTRREDGYTF. The CDR3 DNA sequence: TGTGCCAGCAGCTTAACACGGAGGGAGGATGGCTACACCTTC.

This chain connects TRBV6-6 to TRBJ1-2; 10 nucleotides line up with TRBD1. The germline CDR1 and CDR2 sequences are MNHNY and SVGAGI (reference sequence). V lost 8 bases, J lost 5 bases, and 2 bases stayed unmatched. The CDR3 is made up of 12 amino acids. CDR3 sequence: CASGTGVYGYTF. DNA of the CDR3: TGTGCCAGCGGGACAGGGGTTTATGGCTACACCTTC.

As regards this clone: Its ends do not fully match the called genes, so a read error is possible. The gene calls are TRBV11-1 and TRBJ2-1; D may be TRBD1 (5 bases). The CDR3 runs to 13 residues. Germline lookup yields CDR1 SGHAT and CDR2 FQDESV (reference sequence). The chain's CDR3 is CASSFAGADEQLF. The CDR3 nucleotides read TGTGCCAGCAGCTTTGCTGGGGCCGATGAGCAGCTCTTC.

This chain links TRBV28 with TRBJ1-2; no reliable D call. Germline loops: CDR1 MDHEN, CDR2 SYDVKM. The CDR3 has 13 residues. With 0 bases removed from V and 5 bases from J, the gap between germline ends came to 7 bases. CDR3: CASSLWETYGYTF. The CDR3 DNA reads as TGTGCCAGCAGTTTATGGGAGACTTATGGCTACACCTTC.

The J gene is TRBJ2-7, the V gene TRBV9, with TRBD1 matching over 11 bases. CDR3 length: 15 residues. CDR1 is SGDLS and CDR2 is YYNGEE in the germline V gene. V gave up 3 bases and J gave up 3 bases; unmatched junction bases: 5. This chain's CDR3 is CASSAGTGGGYEQYF. The CDR3 DNA is TGTGCCAGCAGCGCAGGGACAGGGGGGGGCTACGAGCAGTACTTC.

The chain combines TRBV2 with TRBJ1-2, with 9 bases aligning to TRBD1. V dropped 1 base and J dropped 7; count of bases not matched to a gene: 1. CDR1 and CDR2 (germline): SNHLY, FYNNEI. The CDR3 loop spans 13 amino acids. The CDR3 nucleotides read TGTGCCAGCAGTGAAGACAGGGGGCCTGGCTACACCTTC. It is translated as CASSEDRGPGYTF.

This clone was observed a handful of times. The chain recombines TRBV6-5 with TRBJ1-2; D is possibly TRBD1 (6 bases). The CDR3 totals 13 residues. Trimming shortened V by 6 bases and J by 4 bases, and 12 bases separated the two germline ends. Germline V gene data show CDR1 as MNHEY and CDR2 as SVGAGI. Here the CDR3 reads CASSSRGGYGYTF. The DNA of the CDR3 is TGTGCCAGCAGCTCGAGGGGGGGCTATGGCTACACCTTC.

The rearrangement links TRBV2 to TRBJ2-3; a possible D gene is TRBD2 (6 bases). V gave up 8 bases and J gave up 3 bases, with 12 bases separating them. CDR1 and CDR2 (germline): SNHLY, FYNNEI. The CDR3 totals 13 residues. The CDR3 DNA sequence: TGTGCCAGCGACGGGGGTGCTACAGATACGCAGTATTTT. It yields the protein CASDGGATDTQYF.

The chain uses TRBV7-8 and TRBJ2-7; D uncertain. Germline CDR1 is SGHVS and CDR2 is FQNEAQ. V dropped 1 base and J dropped 1 base, with 17 bases sitting between them. The CDR3 is 17 amino acids. CDR3 DNA sequence: TGTGCCAGCAGCTTAGGGGCCTTTTCATCCATGTCCTACGAGCAGTACTTC. Its protein is CASSLGAFSSMSYEQYF.

This sequence joins TRBV27 and TRBJ2-7; possibly TRBD1 for D (6 bases). The germline V and J ends were trimmed by 2 bases and 1 base, with 21 bases remaining between them. CDR1 is MNHEY, CDR2 SMNVEV, per germline (reference sequence). This CDR3 spans 18 amino acids. The CDR3 reads CASSLRPRTATKSYEQYF. The CDR3 DNA is TGTGCCAGCAGTTTACGGCCTCGGACAGCGACGAAATCCTACGAGCAGTACTTC.

The chain is built from TRBV6-5 and TRBJ2-4; 7 positions agree with TRBD1. The V gene's germline CDR1 is MNHEY and CDR2 SVGAGI. The CDR3 consists of 14 residues. V was clipped by 7 bases and J by 0 bases; unmatched bases: 3. Here the CDR3 reads CASNPGGAKNIQYF. CDR3 nucleotides: TGTGCCAGCAACCCAGGGGGAGCCAAAAACATTCAGTACTTC.

The rearrangement joins TRBV4-1 to TRBJ1-2; the match to TRBD1 covers 11 bases. The CDR3 is 15 residues long. Per germline, CDR1 MGHRA and CDR2 YSYEKL. V gave up 1 base and J gave up 8 bases; unmatched junction bases: 6. The CDR3 spells CASSQVRRTGGGYTF. For the CDR3, the DNA is TGCGCCAGCAGCCAAGTCCGCCGGACAGGGGGCGGCTACACCTTC.

The chain links TRBV19 to TRBJ1-5, with D perhaps matching TRBD1 (5 bases). Germline V gives CDR1 LNHDA, CDR2 SQIVND (reference sequence). This CDR3 contains 15 residues. V was cut by 7 bases and J by 0 bases, with 13 bases left in between. CDR3 sequence (DNA): TGTGCCAGTACCCGGGACTTCTATAGCAATCAGCCCCAGCATTTT. Encoded protein: CASTRDFYSNQPQHF.

This chain uses TRBV27 with TRBJ2-7; TRBD2 matches at 7 bases. V trimming: 4 bases; J trimming: 3 bases; junction bases outside the gene matches: 3. Germline CDR1 is MNHEY and CDR2 is SMNVEV (reference sequence). This CDR3 is built from 13 residues. The CDR3 region has the DNA TGTGCCAGCAGTTCGACTAGCTTCTACGAGCAGTACTTC. It translates to CASSSTSFYEQYF.